This TCR beta chain is from a study of Ad26.COV2.S vaccination and SARS-CoV-2 variants. Study at large: Administration of Ad26.COV2.S was intramuscular, either once or twice 56 days apart.

Treatment specified: some 20 received Ad26.COV2.S at low or high dose, single or two shots; roughly 5 received placebo; per-sample allocation not given. Sampling took place 63 days after the first vaccine or placebo injection. The CDR3 contains 13 residues. Germline V lookup: CDR1 SGHRS, CDR2 YFSETQ. With 4 bases removed from V and 1 base from J, the gap between germline ends came to 9 bases. Worth noting for this clone: This same CDR3 is encoded by further DNA sequences in the sample.

Only in-frame clones appear in the TCRdb table, and some are missing; sequencing was by immunoSEQ multiplex PCR. Of a few hundred thousand clones detected, roughly 90% appear once; the ten largest clones hold more than 9%. The genes are TRBV5-1 and TRBJ2-7; tentatively, D is TRBD1 or TRBD2 (5 bases each). The material was peripheral blood, obtained in a trial of Ad26.COV2.S vaccine versus placebo. This receptor was taken from a person aged 18-60 years who received the Ad26.COV2.S COVID-19 vaccine or a placebo. As DNA, the CDR3 is TGCGCCAGCAGCCCGGGGCCTTCCTACGAGCAGTACTTC. Its protein product is CASSPGPSYEQYF.